The present T cell receptor beta chain was sequenced within a study of response to subunit inactivated influenza vaccine. Study findings and constraints: Authors suggested seasonal influenza vaccinations each recruit few new T cells.

The CDR3 length is 14 residues. The V gene lost 6 bases and the J gene lost 4 bases, with 16 bases spanning the gap. The germline V gene encodes CDR1 DFQATT and CDR2 SNEGSKA (reference sequence). TCRdb itself ran the RT-PCR reads through MiXCR, one entry per CDR3 protein. The sample consists of around 790,000 distinct CDR3 sequences, 21% of them appearing once. This clonotype was found a few times. Its antigen is unidentified. The chain combines TRBV20-1 with TRBJ1-5; unclear D gene. The origin of this receptor is a man aged 45-65 years who received an inactivated influenza vaccine. The sequences come from PBMCs from blood, collected 4 to 6 days after vaccination. CDR3 sequence: CSARAAGTNQPQHF. CDR3 nucleotide sequence: TGCAGTGCCCGGGCGGCAGGCACTAATCAGCCCCAGCATTTT.